Following are 13 T cell receptor beta chains from one sample sequenced in a study of cytomegalovirus exposure and HLA in healthy donors. Vbeta (60) and Jbeta (13) primers were used in the PCR. Sequencing used immunoSEQ multiplex PCR; TCRdb keeps in-frame clones, though not all of them. The sample lists about 180,000 clones; roughly 87% were seen once. The sequenced sample was PBMCs. The source is a man between 40 and 49 years old in good health and CMV-seronegative.

The chain is built from TRBV29-1 and TRBJ1-1; 10 bases are shared with TRBD1. Germline V CDR1 and CDR2: SQVTM, ANQGSEA. V trimming: 5 bases; J trimming: 0 bases; junction bases outside the gene matches: 9. CDR3 length equals 16 residues. CDR3 loop: CSVWTGGRRMNTEAFF. The CDR3 nucleotides are TGCAGCGTTTGGACAGGGGGACGAAGAATGAACACTGAAGCTTTCTTT.

This clone has only one observation. V gene TRBV7-3 combines with J gene TRBJ2-1; TRBD2 might be the D (6 bases). In germline, CDR1 is SGHTA, CDR2 FQGTGA. This CDR3 spans 15 amino acids. V lost 8 bases, J lost 6 bases, and 20 bases lay in between. The CDR3: CASSFNVGTFNEQFF. The CDR3 nucleotides are TGTGCCAGCTCCTTTAACGTCGGGACTTTCAATGAGCAGTTCTTC.

V usage is TRBV10-3 and J usage is TRBJ2-3, with a weak D call TRBD1 (6 bases). Germline-derived CDR1 and CDR2 are ENHRY and SYGVKD. This CDR3 is built from 19 residues. V gave up 2 bases and J gave up 2 bases, with 23 bases separating them. The CDR3 nucleotides are TGTGCCATCAGTGAGGGGGGTAGGGGGATACCAATACTCACAGATACGCAGTATTTT. Translating it yields CAISEGGRGIPILTDTQYF.

The CDR3, as DNA: TGTGCCAGCAGTTACAGAGCGGGATCTTCTGAGCAGTTCTTC. It codes for CASSYRAGSSEQFF. The chain has TRBV6-6 and TRBJ2-1; 7 nucleotides align to TRBD2. V lost 2 bases, J lost 9 bases, and 7 bases stayed unmatched. Germline loops: CDR1 MNHNY, CDR2 SVGAGI (reference sequence). The CDR3 loop spans 14 amino acids.

This chain connects TRBV5-1 to TRBJ1-2; 11 bases map to TRBD1. Germline V gene sequence: CDR1 SGHRS, CDR2 YFSETQ. With V trimmed by 3 bases and J by 3 bases, 4 bases remained unmatched. The CDR3 consists of 15 residues. The CDR3 nucleotides are TGCGCCAGCAGCTGGATGGGACAGGGGGACTATGGCTACACCTTC. Translation: CASSWMGQGDYGYTF.

The chain employs TRBV7-2 and TRBJ1-1; the D gene is possibly TRBD1 (5 bases). The CDR3 is made up of 15 amino acids. With 2 bases removed from V and 5 bases from J, the gap between germline ends came to 15 bases. Germline V lookup: CDR1 SGHTA, CDR2 FQGNSA. This CDR3 is CASSLKLGVGTEAFF. The CDR3 DNA reads TGTGCCAGCAGCTTAAAGTTAGGGGTGGGGACTGAAGCTTTCTTT.

This clone has just one count. V usage is TRBV9 and J usage is TRBJ2-2; D may be TRBD1 (6 bases). Germline V gene lookup returns CDR1 SGDLS and CDR2 YYNGEE. The CDR3 extends over 15 amino acids. V was trimmed by 3 bases and J by 4 bases, leaving 13 bases between them. As DNA, the CDR3 is TGTGCCAGCAGCGGCAGGACAGTTATCACCGGGGAGCTGTTTTTT. It is translated as CASSGRTVITGELFF. Looking up the rest from reference TRBV9 and TRBJ2-2 gives the full variable domain: DSGVTQTPKHLITATGQRVTLRCSPRSGDLSVYWYQQSLDQGLQFLIQYYNGEERAKGNILERFSAQQFPDLHSELNLSSLELGDSALYFCASSGRTVITGELFFGEGSRLTVL.

The J gene is TRBJ2-7, the V gene TRBV6-1; 10 bases match TRBD1. Per the germline V gene, CDR1 is MNHNS and CDR2 is SASEGT. With V trimmed by 6 bases and J by 2 bases, 7 bases remained unmatched. The CDR3 loop spans 15 amino acids. CDR3 sequence: CASRNPGQGTYEQYF. CDR3 coding DNA: TGTGCCAGCAGGAACCCGGGACAGGGGACCTACGAGCAGTACTTC.

V is TRBV10-2 and J is TRBJ2-7; 9 bases map to TRBD1. The CDR3 runs to 15 residues. Losses at the gene ends were 3 bases for V and 4 bases for J; bases not matched to a gene: 7. Germline CDR1 is WSHSY and CDR2 is SAAADI. The CDR3 sequence is CASSEQTGGWYEQYF. CDR3 DNA sequence: TGCGCCAGCAGTGAACAGACAGGGGGATGGTACGAGCAGTACTTC.

V usage is TRBV11-1 and J usage is TRBJ1-4; 7 bases are shared with TRBD1. CDR1 and CDR2 from the germline V gene are SGHAT and FQDESV (reference sequence). V was pared by 1 base and J by 5 bases, with 4 bases of the junction left unmatched. There are 15 residues in the CDR3. CDR3 coding DNA: TGTGCCAGCAGCTTAGGGGGACAGCCGAATGAAAAACTGTTTTTT. Amino acids: CASSLGGQPNEKLFF.

The chain recombines TRBV10-3 with TRBJ2-7, with TRBD1 matching 7 bases. CDR1 and CDR2 (germline): ENHRY, SYGVKD. The CDR3 consists of 13 residues. The V segment lost 6 bases and the J segment 7 bases; nucleotides outside the gene matches: 9. The CDR3 DNA reads TGTGCCATCAGCACAGGGGTTTCCGAAGAGCAGTACTTC. Translated: CAISTGVSEEQYF.

V and J are TRBV27 and TRBJ2-5; D is unclear. Germline CDR1 is MNHEY and CDR2 is SMNVEV (reference sequence). The CDR3 spans 13 residues. The ends were cut back, 3 bases at V and 4 bases at J, with 9 bases in the middle. The CDR3 DNA reads as TGTGCCAGCAGTTTTTGGCCAGGAGAGACCCAGTACTTC. It is translated as CASSFWPGETQYF.

CDR3: CASSMPQGFYGYTF. The CDR3 DNA is TGTGCCAGCAGCATGCCGCAGGGGTTCTATGGCTACACCTTC. V is TRBV7-2 and J is TRBJ1-2; a possible D gene is TRBD1 (6 bases). The V and J ends lost 5 bases and 4 bases respectively, with 14 bases between them. Per the germline V gene, CDR1 is SGHTA and CDR2 is FQGNSA. The CDR3 totals 14 residues.